The 15 T cell receptor beta chains below all came from one sample that was sequenced in a study of Graves' ophthalmopathy and Graves' hyperthyroidism. From RNA, the CDR3 regions of TCR beta chains were amplified and sequenced. The first round was an RT-PCR with HTBI primers, and the second round was a multiplex PCR. TCRdb re-derived calls from the multiplex PCR reads in MiXCR, one entry per CDR3 protein. This table has 1 million to 1.3 million distinct CDR3 sequences, roughly 35% appearing once. The specimen sequenced was peripheral blood or thyroid tissue (not recorded which). All receptors come from an adult man with Graves' hyperthyroidism.

About this clonotype: This may come from a read error, since a much larger clone is one base off. The chain links TRBV7-2 to TRBJ2-7; D may correspond to TRBD1 or TRBD2 (5 bases each). Trimming pared 0 bases from V and 6 bases from J, leaving 12 bases between. CDR3 length equals 14 residues. Germline V CDR1 and CDR2: SGHTA, FQGNSA. Written as DNA, the CDR3 is TGTGCCAGCAGCTTAGCGGGGAGTCAGGGCGAGCAGTACTTC. Its translation is CASSLAGSQGEQYF.

To note about this clonotype: A much larger clone lies one base from this, so it may be a read error. The chain joins TRBV9 to TRBJ2-3, with TRBD2 matching over 10 bases. The CDR3 has 14 amino acids. J gave up 1 base and V 5 bases, and 1 base lay outside the gene matches. Germline CDR1 is SGDLS and CDR2 is YYNGEE. The CDR3 loop is CASRSGRGTDTQYF. CDR3 DNA sequence: TGTGCCAGCAGAAGCGGGAGGGGCACAGATACGCAGTATTTT.

This clonotype was found a few times. Sequence at one end of the junction differs from germline and may be a read error. V usage is TRBV10-3 and J usage is TRBJ1-6; 12 bases fit TRBD1. Germline CDR1 ENHRY, CDR2 SYGVKD. CDR3 size: 17 residues. This chain's CDR3 is CASSYSGQGAGNSPLHF. DNA of the CDR3: TGTGCCAGCAGTTACTCGGGACAGGGGGCCGGGAATTCACCCCTCCACTTT.

J is TRBJ2-7 and V is TRBV20-1; D tentatively reads TRBD1 or TRBD2 (7 bases each). V was trimmed by 6 bases and J by 5 bases, leaving 20 bases between them. The V gene's germline CDR1 is DFQATT and CDR2 SNEGSKA (reference sequence). CDR3 length: 14 amino acids. The CDR3 region has the DNA TGCAGTGCAGACCGACAGGGAGGGCCGGACGAGCAGTACTTC. This codes for CSADRQGGPDEQYF.

The chain combines TRBV28 with TRBJ1-5; 11 bases line up with TRBD1. Germline-derived CDR1 and CDR2 are MDHEN and SYDVKM. The V segment lost 5 bases and the J segment 3 bases; nucleotides outside the gene matches: 9. The CDR3 loop spans 17 amino acids. CDR3 nucleotide sequence: TGTGCCAGCAGTCCTCCCGGGACAGGGGGTGACAATCAGCCCCAGCATTTT. This codes for CASSPPGTGGDNQPQHF.

V usage is TRBV29-1 and J usage is TRBJ1-2; unclear D gene. Germline V gene sequence: CDR1 SQVTM, CDR2 ANQGSEA. V was cut by 0 bases and J by 6 bases, with 11 bases left in between. CDR3 length: 13 amino acids. CDR3 sequence: CSVEDMTGDGYTF. The CDR3 nucleotides read TGCAGCGTTGAAGATATGACCGGCGATGGCTACACCTTC.

With respect to this clonotype: A much more abundant neighbour one base away suggests this may be a read error. The chain uses TRBV7-2 and TRBJ2-7; TRBD2 is a possible D gene (6 bases). CDR3 size: 15 residues. Germline CDR1 and CDR2: SGHTA and FQGNSA. CDR3 bases: TGTGCCAGCAGCTTAGGGGCGGGACTTTCCTACGAGCCGTACTTC. It codes for CASSLGAGLSYEPYF.

This clonotype was found many times. J is TRBJ1-5 and V is TRBV7-6; TRBD1 aligns across 11 bases. The CDR3 loop spans 16 amino acids. Looked up from germline, CDR1 is SGHVS and CDR2 is FNYEAQ. V was pared by 4 bases and J by 5 bases, with 7 bases of the junction left unmatched. The CDR3 coding sequence is TGTGCCAGCAGCTCCTCCATGGGACAGGGGGATCAGCCCCAGCATTTT. This sequence encodes CASSSSMGQGDQPQHF.

This chain connects TRBV29-1 to TRBJ1-4, with D hard to call. With 8 bases removed from V and 2 bases from J, the gap between germline ends came to 15 bases. The germline V gene has CDR1 SQVTM and CDR2 ANQGSEA. The CDR3 runs 14 residues. The chain's CDR3 is CSLRLAGTNEKLFF. The CDR3 DNA reads as TGCAGCTTGCGACTAGCGGGTACTAATGAAAAACTGTTTTTT.

This clonotype has at least ten counts. The chain couples TRBV11-2 to TRBJ2-2; 8 nucleotides match TRBD1. This CDR3 is 16 amino acids long. Germline trimming cut 2 bases from V and 5 bases from J; bases unmatched to any gene: 7. The germline CDR1 and CDR2 sequences are SGHAT and FQNNGV. The CDR3 DNA follows: TGTGCCAGCAGCTTAATGTCCAGGGGGCAGACCGGGGAGCTGTTTTTT. This sequence encodes CASSLMSRGQTGELFF.

The V gene is TRBV18, the J gene TRBJ1-1; TRBD1 agrees at 12 bases. Unmatched junction bases numbered 6, after V lost 7 bases and J lost 6 bases. Per the germline V gene, CDR1 is KGHSH and CDR2 is LQKENI. The CDR3 has 14 residues. The CDR3 reads CASLQGQGAAEAFF. The DNA for the CDR3 is TGTGCCAGCTTACAGGGACAGGGGGCAGCTGAAGCTTTCTTT.

The chain employs TRBV29-1 and TRBJ1-2; perhaps TRBD1 as D (5 bases). The CDR3 consists of 13 residues. Germline CDR1 and CDR2: SQVTM and ANQGSEA. Trimming removed 4 bases from V and 5 bases from J, with 14 bases in between. The CDR3 coding sequence is TGCAGCGTTGCCCGCAGGGCGGGGTATGGCTACACCTTC. It specifies CSVARRAGYGYTF.

This clonotype was counted many times. V usage is TRBV5-5 and J usage is TRBJ2-5; tentatively, D is TRBD1 or TRBD2 (7 bases each). Per germline, CDR1 SGHKS and CDR2 YYEKEE (reference sequence). Trimming pared 1 base from V and 4 bases from J, leaving 14 bases between. This CDR3 comprises 15 residues. CDR3: CASSLYRGGRETQYF. CDR3 bases: TGTGCCAGCAGCTTGTACAGGGGAGGGCGAGAGACCCAGTACTTC.

In this sample, this clonotype turned up many times. In DNA form, the CDR3 reads TGTGCCAGTAGTATGGGTGGGGTTAGCTCTGGGGCCAACGTCCTGACTTTC. The encoded protein is CASSMGGVSSGANVLTF. The chain couples TRBV19 to TRBJ2-6, with D uncertain. The V end was cut by 3 bases, the J end by 0 bases, with 12 bases between. Germline loops: CDR1 LNHDA, CDR2 SQIVND (reference sequence). There are 17 residues in the CDR3.

This sequence joins TRBV20-1 and TRBJ2-2; 8 nucleotides match TRBD1. V lost 3 bases and J lost 1; bases outside the gene matches: 4. The CDR3 has 15 residues. CDR1 and CDR2 (germline): DFQATT, SNEGSKA (reference sequence). The CDR3 sequence is CSASPGTGNTGELFF. The DNA for the CDR3 is TGCAGTGCTAGTCCCGGGACAGGGAACACCGGGGAGCTGTTTTTT.